Listed here is a single T cell receptor beta chain. These data belong to a study of blood T cell repertoires in COVID-19. The overall study: The United States, Italy and Spain provided the acute and convalescent COVID-19 samples. PBMCs, B-cell-depleted T cells, or T cells provided the cDNA or gDNA that made up the material.

TCRdb keeps only in-frame clones here, not all; method: immunoSEQ multiplex PCR. Of 57,000 or so clones in the sample, about nine tenths were seen once. The CDR3 is made up of 16 amino acids. V was clipped by 3 bases and J by 5 bases, with 18 bases between them. Germline V gene lookup returns CDR1 KGHDR and CDR2 SFDVKD. Sequencing was carried out using peripheral blood. The chain links TRBV24-1 to TRBJ2-5, with a weak D call TRBD1 (6 bases). This TCR came from a woman between 50 and 59 years old with active or convalescent COVID-19. This CDR3 is CATSDGQNLIGETQYF. The DNA for the CDR3 is TGTGCCACCAGTGATGGACAGAATTTAATCGGGGAGACCCAGTACTTC.